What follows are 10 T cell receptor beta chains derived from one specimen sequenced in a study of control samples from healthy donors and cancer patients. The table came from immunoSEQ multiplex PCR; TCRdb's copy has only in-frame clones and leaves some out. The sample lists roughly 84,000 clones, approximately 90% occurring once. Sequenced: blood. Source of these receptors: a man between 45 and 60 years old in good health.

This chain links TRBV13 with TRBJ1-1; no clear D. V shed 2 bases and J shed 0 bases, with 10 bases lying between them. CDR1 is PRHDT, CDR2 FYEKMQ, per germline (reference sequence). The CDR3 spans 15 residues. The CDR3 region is CASSLLPTMNTEAFF. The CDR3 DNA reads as TGTGCCAGCAGCTTATTGCCGACCATGAACACTGAAGCTTTCTTT.

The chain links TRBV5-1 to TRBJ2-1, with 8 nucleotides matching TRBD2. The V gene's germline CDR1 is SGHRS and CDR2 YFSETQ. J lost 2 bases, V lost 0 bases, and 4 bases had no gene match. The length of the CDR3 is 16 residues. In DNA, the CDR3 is TGCGCCAGCAGCTTGGAACTAGCGGTTACCTACAATGAGCAGTTCTTC. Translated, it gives CASSLELAVTYNEQFF.

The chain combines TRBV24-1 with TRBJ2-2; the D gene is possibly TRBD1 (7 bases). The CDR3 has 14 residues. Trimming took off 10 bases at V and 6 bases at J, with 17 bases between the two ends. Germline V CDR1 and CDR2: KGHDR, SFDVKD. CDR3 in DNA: TGTGCCACTGGAGGGGGCCGGACGTCCGGGGAGCTGTTTTTT. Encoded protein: CATGGGRTSGELFF.

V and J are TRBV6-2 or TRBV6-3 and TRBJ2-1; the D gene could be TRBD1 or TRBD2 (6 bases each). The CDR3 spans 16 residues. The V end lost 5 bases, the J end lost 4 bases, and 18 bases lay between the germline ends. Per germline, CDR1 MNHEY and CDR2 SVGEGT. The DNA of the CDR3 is TGTGCCAGCAGTAGGCCCCCGGGGGCGCGATACAATGAGCAGTTCTTC. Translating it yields CASSRPPGARYNEQFF.

This CDR3 is CASSYQLDSYEQYF. CDR3 nucleotides: TGTGCCAGCAGCTATCAACTGGACTCCTACGAGCAGTACTTC. The chain recombines TRBV21-1 with TRBJ2-7. TRBV21-1 is tagged as a pseudogene. The length of the CDR3 is 14 residues.

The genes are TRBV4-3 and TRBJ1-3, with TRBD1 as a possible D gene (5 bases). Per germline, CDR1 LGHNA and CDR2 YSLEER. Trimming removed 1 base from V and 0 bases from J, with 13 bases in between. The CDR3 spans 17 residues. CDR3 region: CASSQGSGLSSGNTIYF. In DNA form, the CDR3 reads TGCGCCAGCAGCCAAGGTTCAGGGTTAAGCTCTGGAAACACCATATATTTT.

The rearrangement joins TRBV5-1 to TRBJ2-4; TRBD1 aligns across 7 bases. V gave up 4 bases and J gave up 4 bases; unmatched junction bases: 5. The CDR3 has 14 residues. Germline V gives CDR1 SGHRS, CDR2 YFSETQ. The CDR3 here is CASSGGQQKNIQYF. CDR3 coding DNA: TGCGCCAGCAGCGGGGGACAGCAGAAAAACATTCAGTACTTC.

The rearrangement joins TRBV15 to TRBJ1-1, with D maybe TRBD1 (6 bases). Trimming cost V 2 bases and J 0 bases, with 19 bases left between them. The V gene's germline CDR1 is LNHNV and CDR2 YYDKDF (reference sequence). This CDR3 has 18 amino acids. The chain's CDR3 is CATSRRMQGQRVNTEAFF. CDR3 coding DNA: TGTGCCACCAGCAGAAGGATGCAGGGGCAACGGGTGAACACTGAAGCTTTCTTT.

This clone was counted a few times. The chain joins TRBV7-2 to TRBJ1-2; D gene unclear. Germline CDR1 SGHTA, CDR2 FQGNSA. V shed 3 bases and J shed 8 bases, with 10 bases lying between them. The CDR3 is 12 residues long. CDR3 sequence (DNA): TGTGCCAGCAGCTTGCAAGGGCGCGGCTACACCTTC. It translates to CASSLQGRGYTF.

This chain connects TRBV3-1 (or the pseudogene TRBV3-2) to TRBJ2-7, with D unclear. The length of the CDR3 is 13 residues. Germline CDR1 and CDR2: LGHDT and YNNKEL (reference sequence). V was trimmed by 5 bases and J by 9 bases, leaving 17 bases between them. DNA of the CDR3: TGTGCCAGCAGCTCTTCCCGGGCCGATTCGCAGTACTTC. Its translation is CASSSSRADSQYF.